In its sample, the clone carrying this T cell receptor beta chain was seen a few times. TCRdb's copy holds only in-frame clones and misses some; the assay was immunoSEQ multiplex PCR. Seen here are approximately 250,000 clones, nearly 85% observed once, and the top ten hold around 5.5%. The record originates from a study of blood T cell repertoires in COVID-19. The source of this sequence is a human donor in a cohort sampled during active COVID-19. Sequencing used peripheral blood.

CDR3 DNA sequence: TGTGCCACCAGTGACCACAGGGTTGAGGAATATGGCTACACCTTC. It is translated as CATSDHRVEEYGYTF. This chain joins TRBV24-1 and TRBJ1-2; weak D call: TRBD1 (6 bases). Germline V lookup: CDR1 KGHDR, CDR2 SFDVKD. This CDR3 comprises 15 residues. Trimming took off 4 bases at V and 5 bases at J, with 16 bases between the two ends.